The T cell receptor (beta chain) under discussion was sequenced for a study of shared clonotypes between healthy human individuals. Whole-study context: Every donor yielded three CD4 naive, three CD4 memory, two CD8 naive and one CD8 memory plate.

Germline V gene sequence: CDR1 LNHDA, CDR2 SQIVND (reference sequence). This CDR3 is built from 14 residues. The V and J ends lost 4 bases and 3 bases respectively, with 10 bases between them. The investigators split CD4+ cells into a CD45RA+ naive subset and a CD45RA-negative memory subset. Repertoires were generated with immunoSEQ multiplex PCR, while TCRdb's copy carries only in-frame clones and drops some. The sample lists over a million clones; about 98.5% were seen once. The gene calls are TRBV19 and TRBJ1-5, with D maybe TRBD1 (5 bases). This receptor was obtained from a man aged 30-40 years in good health. The sample comprised naive CD4+ T cells sorted from blood. As for subset: CD45RA+ positively selected. CDR3 nucleotides: TGTGCCAGTAGTAATACAGGTTTCAATCAGCCCCAGCATTTT. Its translation: CASSNTGFNQPQHF.